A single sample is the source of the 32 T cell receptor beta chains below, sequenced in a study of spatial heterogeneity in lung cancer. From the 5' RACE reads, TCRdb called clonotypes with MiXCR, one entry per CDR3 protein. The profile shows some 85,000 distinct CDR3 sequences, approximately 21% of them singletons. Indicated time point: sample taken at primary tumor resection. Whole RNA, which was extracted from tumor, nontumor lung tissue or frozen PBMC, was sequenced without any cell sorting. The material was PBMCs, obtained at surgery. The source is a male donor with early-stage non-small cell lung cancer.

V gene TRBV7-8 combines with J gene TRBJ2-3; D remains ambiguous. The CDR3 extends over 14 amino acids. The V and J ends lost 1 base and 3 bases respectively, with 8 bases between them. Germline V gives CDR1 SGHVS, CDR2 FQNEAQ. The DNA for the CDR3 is TGTGCCAGCAGCTTAGGGGCGCAGACAGATACGCAGTATTTT. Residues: CASSLGAQTDTQYF. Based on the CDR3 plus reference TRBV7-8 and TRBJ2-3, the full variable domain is GAGVSQSPRYKVAKRGQDVALRCDPISGHVSLFWYQQALGQGPEFLTYFQNEAQLDKSGLPSDRFFAERPEGSVSTLKIQRTQQEDSAVYLCASSLGAQTDTQYFGPGTRLTVL.

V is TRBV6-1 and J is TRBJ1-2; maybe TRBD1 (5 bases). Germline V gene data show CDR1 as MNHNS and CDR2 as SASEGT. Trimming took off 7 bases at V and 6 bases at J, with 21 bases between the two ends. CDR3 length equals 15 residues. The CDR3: CASILGTSHPNGYTF. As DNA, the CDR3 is TGTGCCAGCATTCTTGGGACTTCACATCCCAATGGCTACACCTTC.

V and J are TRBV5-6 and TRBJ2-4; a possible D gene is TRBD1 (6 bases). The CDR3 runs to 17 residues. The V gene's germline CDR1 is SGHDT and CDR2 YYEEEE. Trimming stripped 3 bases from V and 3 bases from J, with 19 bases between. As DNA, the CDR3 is TGTGCCAGCAGCTCGGGTGAACAGGGTACCCTCAAAAACATTCAGTACTTC. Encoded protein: CASSSGEQGTLKNIQYF.

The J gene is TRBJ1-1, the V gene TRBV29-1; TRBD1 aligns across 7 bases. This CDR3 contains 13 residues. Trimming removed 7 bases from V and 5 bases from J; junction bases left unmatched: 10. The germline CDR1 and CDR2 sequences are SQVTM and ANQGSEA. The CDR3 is CSADQGGQTEAFF. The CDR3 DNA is TGCAGCGCCGATCAGGGGGGGCAGACTGAAGCTTTCTTT.

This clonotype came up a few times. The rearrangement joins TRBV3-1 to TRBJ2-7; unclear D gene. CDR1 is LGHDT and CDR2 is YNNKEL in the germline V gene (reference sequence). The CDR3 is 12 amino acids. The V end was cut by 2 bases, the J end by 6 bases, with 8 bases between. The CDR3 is CASSQTLGEQYF. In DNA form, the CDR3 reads TGTGCCAGCAGCCAAACCCTGGGCGAGCAGTACTTC.

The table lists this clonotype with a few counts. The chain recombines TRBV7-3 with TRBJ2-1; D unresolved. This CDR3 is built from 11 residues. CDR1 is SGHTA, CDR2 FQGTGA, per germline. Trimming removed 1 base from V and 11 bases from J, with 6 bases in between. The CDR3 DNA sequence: TGTGCCAGCAGCTTAAGGGGTAAGCAGTTCTTC. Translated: CASSLRGKQFF.

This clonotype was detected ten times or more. In DNA form, the CDR3 reads TGTGCCAGCAGTTGGACAGACTATGGCTACACCTTC. Protein: CASSWTDYGYTF. The chain employs TRBV6-2 or TRBV6-3 and TRBJ1-2, with a possible D match to TRBD1 (6 bases). The CDR3 extends over 12 amino acids. Per germline, CDR1 MNHEY and CDR2 SVGEGT. The ends were cut back, 4 bases at V and 3 bases at J, with 6 bases in the middle.

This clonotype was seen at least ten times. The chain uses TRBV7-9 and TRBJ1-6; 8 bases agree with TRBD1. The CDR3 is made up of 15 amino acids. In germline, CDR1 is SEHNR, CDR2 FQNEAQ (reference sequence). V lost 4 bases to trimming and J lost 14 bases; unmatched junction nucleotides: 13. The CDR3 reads CASSSSRTGSLTLHF. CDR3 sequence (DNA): TGTGCCAGCAGCTCATCACGGACAGGGAGCCTCACCCTCCACTTT.

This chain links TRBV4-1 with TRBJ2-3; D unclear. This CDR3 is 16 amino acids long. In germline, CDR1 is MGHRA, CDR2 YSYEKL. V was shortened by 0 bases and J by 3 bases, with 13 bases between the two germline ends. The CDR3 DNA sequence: TGCGCCAGCAGCCAAGAAGGTAATAGTAGGACAGATACGCAGTATTTT. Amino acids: CASSQEGNSRTDTQYF.

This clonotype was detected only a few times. The CDR3 sequence: CASSLVGLQGPRGSYEQYF. DNA for the CDR3: TGTGCCAGCAGTTTGGTTGGCTTGCAGGGACCGAGGGGCTCCTACGAGCAGTACTTC. This chain uses TRBV7-9 with TRBJ2-7; D is possibly TRBD1 or TRBD2 (5 bases each). V lost 6 bases to trimming and J lost 0 bases, with 27 bases between them. The CDR3 runs 19 residues. Per the germline V gene, CDR1 is SEHNR and CDR2 is FQNEAQ (reference sequence).

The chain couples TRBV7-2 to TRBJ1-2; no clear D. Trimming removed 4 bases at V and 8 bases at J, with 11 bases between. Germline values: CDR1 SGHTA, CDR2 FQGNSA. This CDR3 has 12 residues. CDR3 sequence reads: CASSSYEGGYTF. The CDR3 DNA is TGTGCCAGCAGCTCCTACGAAGGGGGCTACACCTTC.

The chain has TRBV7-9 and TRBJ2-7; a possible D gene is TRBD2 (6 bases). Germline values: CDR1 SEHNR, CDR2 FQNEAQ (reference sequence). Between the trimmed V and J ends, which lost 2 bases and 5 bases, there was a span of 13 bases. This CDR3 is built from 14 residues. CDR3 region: CASSLNGRGHEQYF. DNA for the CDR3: TGTGCCAGCAGCTTAAACGGGAGAGGGCACGAGCAGTACTTC.

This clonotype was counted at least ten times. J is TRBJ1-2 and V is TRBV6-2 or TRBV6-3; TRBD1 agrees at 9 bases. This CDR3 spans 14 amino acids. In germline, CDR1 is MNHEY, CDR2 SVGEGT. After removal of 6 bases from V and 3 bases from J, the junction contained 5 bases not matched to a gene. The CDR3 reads CASRTTGGDYGYTF. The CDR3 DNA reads TGTGCCAGCAGGACAACAGGGGGCGACTATGGCTACACCTTC.

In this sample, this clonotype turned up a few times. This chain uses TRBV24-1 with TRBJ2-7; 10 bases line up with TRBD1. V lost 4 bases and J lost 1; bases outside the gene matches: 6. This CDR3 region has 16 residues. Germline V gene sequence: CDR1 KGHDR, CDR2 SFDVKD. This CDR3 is CATSDSRDRGSYEQYF. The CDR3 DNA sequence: TGTGCCACCAGTGACTCCCGGGACAGGGGTTCCTACGAGCAGTACTTC.

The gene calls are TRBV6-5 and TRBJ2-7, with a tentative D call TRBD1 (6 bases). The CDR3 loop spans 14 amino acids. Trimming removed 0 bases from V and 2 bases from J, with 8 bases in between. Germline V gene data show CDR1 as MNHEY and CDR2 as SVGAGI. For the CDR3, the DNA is TGTGCCAGCAGTTACTCACAGGGAGCCTACGAGCAGTACTTC. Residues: CASSYSQGAYEQYF.

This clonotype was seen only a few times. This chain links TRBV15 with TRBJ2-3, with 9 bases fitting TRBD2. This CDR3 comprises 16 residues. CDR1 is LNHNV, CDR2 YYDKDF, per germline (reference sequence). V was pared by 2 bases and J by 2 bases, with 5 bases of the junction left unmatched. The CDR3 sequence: CATSRPLAGYTDTQYF. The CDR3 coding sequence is TGTGCCACCAGCAGACCACTAGCGGGCTACACAGATACGCAGTATTTT.

CDR3 bases: TGTGCCTGGAGTGTCGGAGGGGAGACCCAGTACTTC. This gives the protein CAWSVGGETQYF. The V and J genes are TRBV30 and TRBJ2-5; D is perhaps TRBD2 (6 bases). CDR1 is GTSNPN and CDR2 is SVGIG in the germline V gene (reference sequence). The CDR3 runs to 12 residues. V was pared by 0 bases and J by 5 bases, with 7 bases between.

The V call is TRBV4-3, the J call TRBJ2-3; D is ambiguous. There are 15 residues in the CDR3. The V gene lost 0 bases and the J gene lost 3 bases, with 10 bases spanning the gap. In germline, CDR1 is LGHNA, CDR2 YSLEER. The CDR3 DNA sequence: TGCGCCAGCAGCCAAGAATTTGGTAGAACAGATACGCAGTATTTT. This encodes CASSQEFGRTDTQYF.

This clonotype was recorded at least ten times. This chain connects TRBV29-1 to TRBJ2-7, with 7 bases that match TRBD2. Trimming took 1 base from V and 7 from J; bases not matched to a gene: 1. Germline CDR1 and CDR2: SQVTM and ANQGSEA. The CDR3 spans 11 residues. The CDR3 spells CSVEGGGEQYF. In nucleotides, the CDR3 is TGCAGCGTTGAAGGGGGGGGTGAGCAGTACTTC.

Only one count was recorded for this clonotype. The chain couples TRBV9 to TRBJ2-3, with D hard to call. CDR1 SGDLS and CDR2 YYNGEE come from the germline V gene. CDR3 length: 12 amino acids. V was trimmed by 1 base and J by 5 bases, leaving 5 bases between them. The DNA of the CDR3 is TGTGCCAGCAGCGTAACGGGAGATACGCAGTATTTT. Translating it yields CASSVTGDTQYF.

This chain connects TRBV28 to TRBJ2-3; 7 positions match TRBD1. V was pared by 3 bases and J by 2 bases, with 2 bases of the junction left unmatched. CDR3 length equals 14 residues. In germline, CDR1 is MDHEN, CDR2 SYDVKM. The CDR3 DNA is TGTGCCAGCAGTTTGGACAGGAACACAGATACGCAGTATTTT. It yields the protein CASSLDRNTDTQYF.

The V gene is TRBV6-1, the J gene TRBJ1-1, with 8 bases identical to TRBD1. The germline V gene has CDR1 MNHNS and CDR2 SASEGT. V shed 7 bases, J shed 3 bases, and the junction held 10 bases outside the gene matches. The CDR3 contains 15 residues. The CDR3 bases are TGTGCCAGCACCGACCAGGGGGCAGGCGACACTGAAGCTTTCTTT. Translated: CASTDQGAGDTEAFF.

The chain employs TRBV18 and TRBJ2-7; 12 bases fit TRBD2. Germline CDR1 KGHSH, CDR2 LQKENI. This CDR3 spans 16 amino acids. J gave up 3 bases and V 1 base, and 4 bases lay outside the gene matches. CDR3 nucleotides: TGTGCCAGCTCACCACAGTTGACTAGCGGGAGCTACGAGCAGTACTTC. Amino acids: CASSPQLTSGSYEQYF.

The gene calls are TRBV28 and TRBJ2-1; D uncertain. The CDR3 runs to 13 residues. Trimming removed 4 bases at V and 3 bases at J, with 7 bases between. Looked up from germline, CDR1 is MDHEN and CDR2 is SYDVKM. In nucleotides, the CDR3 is TGTGCCAGCAGTTCCATGCTCTACAATGAGCAGTTCTTC. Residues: CASSSMLYNEQFF.

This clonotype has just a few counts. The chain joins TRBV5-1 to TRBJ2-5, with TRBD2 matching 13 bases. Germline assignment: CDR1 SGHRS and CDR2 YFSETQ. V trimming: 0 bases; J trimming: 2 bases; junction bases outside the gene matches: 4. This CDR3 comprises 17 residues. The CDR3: CASSLAVTSGGQETQYF. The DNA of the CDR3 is TGCGCCAGCAGCTTGGCGGTGACTAGCGGGGGGCAAGAGACCCAGTACTTC.

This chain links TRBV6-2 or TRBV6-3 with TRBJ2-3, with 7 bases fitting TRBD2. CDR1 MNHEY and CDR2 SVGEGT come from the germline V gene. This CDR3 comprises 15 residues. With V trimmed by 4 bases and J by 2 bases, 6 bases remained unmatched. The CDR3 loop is CASSSAGVPTDTQYF. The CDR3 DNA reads TGTGCCAGCAGTTCCGCGGGGGTCCCCACAGATACGCAGTATTTT.

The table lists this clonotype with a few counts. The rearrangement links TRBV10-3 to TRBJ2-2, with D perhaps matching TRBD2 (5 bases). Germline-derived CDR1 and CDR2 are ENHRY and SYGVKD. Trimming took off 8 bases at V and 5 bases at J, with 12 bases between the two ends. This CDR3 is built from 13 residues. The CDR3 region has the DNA TGTGCCATCCGGAGGCGTGATACCGGGGAGCTGTTTTTT. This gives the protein CAIRRRDTGELFF.

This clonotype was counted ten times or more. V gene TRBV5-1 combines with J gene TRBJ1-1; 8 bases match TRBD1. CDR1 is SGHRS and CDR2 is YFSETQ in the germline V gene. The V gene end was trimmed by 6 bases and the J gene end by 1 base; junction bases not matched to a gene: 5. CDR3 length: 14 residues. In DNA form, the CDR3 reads TGCGCCAGCATCCCAGGGGGCCGGAACACTGAAGCTTTCTTT. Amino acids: CASIPGGRNTEAFF.

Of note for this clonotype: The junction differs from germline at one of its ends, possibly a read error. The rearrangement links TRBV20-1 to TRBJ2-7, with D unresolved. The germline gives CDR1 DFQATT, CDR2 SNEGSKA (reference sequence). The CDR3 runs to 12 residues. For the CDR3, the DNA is TGCAGTGCTGCTAAGGACCGCCACGAGCGGTACTTC. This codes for CSAAKDRHERYF.

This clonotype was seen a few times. The CDR3 sequence is CASKQREGYNEQFF. CDR3 DNA: TGTGCCAGCAAACAGCGGGAGGGATACAATGAGCAGTTCTTC. V and J are TRBV12-3 or TRBV12-4 and TRBJ2-1, with TRBD2 identical over 10 bases. V lost 7 bases and J lost 4; bases outside the gene matches: 4. This CDR3 contains 14 residues.

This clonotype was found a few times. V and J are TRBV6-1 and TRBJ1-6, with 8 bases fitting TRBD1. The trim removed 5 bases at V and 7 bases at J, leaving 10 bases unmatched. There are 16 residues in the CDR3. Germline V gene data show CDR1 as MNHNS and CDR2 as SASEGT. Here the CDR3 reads CASSLNSGGRNSPLHF. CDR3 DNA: TGTGCCAGCAGTTTAAATTCAGGGGGCAGGAATTCACCCCTCCACTTT.

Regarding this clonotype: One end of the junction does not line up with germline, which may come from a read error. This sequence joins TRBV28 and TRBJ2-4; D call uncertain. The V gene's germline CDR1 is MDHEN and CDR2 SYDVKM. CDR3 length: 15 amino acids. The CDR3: CASSQYRLAKNIQYF. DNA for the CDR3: TGTGCTAGCAGTCAGTATAGACTAGCCAAAAACATTCAGTACTTC.